This TCR beta chain was recorded in a study of cytomegalovirus exposure and HLA in healthy donors. The study's findings and limits: According to reports, the classifier identified cytomegalovirus status with high specificity and sensitivity. TCR clusters originating in the first cohort tended to co-occur in the approximately 120 validation repertoires, according to a later analysis.

As regards this clone: The target antigen is unknown. Sequence at one end of the junction differs from germline and may be a read error.

TCRdb keeps only in-frame clones here, not all; method: immunoSEQ multiplex PCR. The table lists around 62,000 clones, more than 85% of them singletons. Germline V gene sequence: CDR1 SGHTA, CDR2 FQGNSA. The CDR3 is 13 residues long. The gene calls are TRBV7-2 and TRBJ1-5; D not resolved. Sequenced material: PBMCs. This clonotype was sampled from a woman aged 18-30 years in good health and CMV-seronegative. This CDR3 reads CASTLMSDQPQHF. As DNA, the CDR3 is TGTGCCAGCACCTTAATGTCGGATCAGCCCCAGCATTTT. Variable domain in full (rest from reference TRBV7-2 and TRBJ1-5): GAGVSQSPSNKVTEKGKDVELRCDPISGHTALYWYRQSLGQGLEFLIYFQGNSAPDKSGLPSDRFSAERTGGSVSTLTIQRTQQEDSAVYLCASTLMSDQPQHFGDGTRLSIL.